The rows below give T cell receptor beta chains drawn from one sample of a study of blood T cell repertoires in COVID-19. The assay was immunoSEQ multiplex PCR, and TCRdb's table has in-frame clones only and misses some. The data hold about 440,000 clones, with roughly 85% observed a single time. Sequenced sample: PBMCs or T cells enriched from blood (not recorded which). Every receptor here comes from a woman under 30 with acute COVID-19. The CDR3 runs from the conserved cysteine through the conserved F or W. D genes are given only for firm matches. Rows give clone size only sometimes, using once, few, many, or a class for an expanded clone.

CDR3 length: 15; clone size: NA; V gene: TRBV19; J gene: TRBJ1-2; D gene: TRBD1; CDR3 DNA: TGTGCCAGTAGTCAAGGACAGGGTTCTAACTATGGCTACACCTTC; CDR3 protein: CASSQGQGSNYGYTF
CDR3 length: 14; clone size: NA; V gene: TRBV9; J gene: TRBJ2-7; D gene: NA; CDR3 DNA: TGTGCCAGCAGCGTAGGGGCTACCGACTACGAGCAGTACTTC; CDR3 protein: CASSVGATDYEQYF
CDR3 length: 17; clone size: NA; V gene: TRBV5-4; J gene: TRBJ2-7; D gene: TRBD1; CDR3 DNA: TGTGCCAGCAGCTTGGGCGGGACAGGAGGTGGGACATACGAGCAGTACTTC; CDR3 protein: CASSLGGTGGGTYEQYF
CDR3 length: 12; clone size: NA; V gene: TRBV9; J gene: TRBJ1-6; D gene: NA; CDR3 DNA: TGTGCCAGCAGTTCGAGCGATTCACCCCTCCACTTT; CDR3 protein: CASSSSDSPLHF
CDR3 length: 16; clone size: NA; V gene: TRBV5-1; J gene: TRBJ2-1; D gene: TRBD2; CDR3 DNA: TGCGCCAGCAGCTGGGCACTAGCGGGGGCGAACAATGAGCAGTTCTTC; CDR3 protein: CASSWALAGANNEQFF
CDR3 length: 18; clone size: NA; V gene: TRBV5-4; J gene: TRBJ2-1; D gene: TRBD2; CDR3 DNA: TGTGCCAGCAGCCCTGGACTAGCGGGGGGTGGGTCCTACAATGAGCAGTTCTTC; CDR3 protein: CASSPGLAGGGSYNEQFF
CDR3 length: 14; clone size: NA; V gene: TRBV27; J gene: TRBJ1-5; D gene: TRBD1; CDR3 DNA: TGTGCCAGCAGTTCCACAGGGGCTTGGCAGCCCCAGCATTTT; CDR3 protein: CASSSTGAWQPQHF
CDR3 length: 12; clone size: NA; V gene: TRBV6-5; J gene: TRBJ2-7; D gene: NA; CDR3 DNA: TGTGCCAGCAGTCCTCAGTCCCACGAGCAGTACTTC; CDR3 protein: CASSPQSHEQYF
CDR3 length: 15; clone size: NA; V gene: TRBV11-2; J gene: TRBJ1-4; D gene: NA; CDR3 DNA: TGTGCCAGCAGCAATCAGGTTCTTAATGATGAAAAACTGTTTTTT; CDR3 protein: CASSNQVLNDEKLFF
CDR3 length: 16; clone size: NA; V gene: TRBV7-7; J gene: TRBJ2-5; D gene: TRBD1; CDR3 DNA: TGTGCCAGCAGCTTATCCCGGACAGGGCGCGGGGAGACCCAGTACTTC; CDR3 protein: CASSLSRTGRGETQYF
CDR3 length: 14; clone size: NA; V gene: TRBV3-1/TRBV3-2; J gene: TRBJ1-4; D gene: NA; CDR3 DNA: TGTGCCAGCAGCCAAGATCTATTGGGAGGAAAACTGTTTTTT; CDR3 protein: CASSQDLLGGKLFF
CDR3 length: 15; clone size: NA; V gene: TRBV6-1; J gene: TRBJ2-5; D gene: NA; CDR3 DNA: TGTGCCAGCAGTGAAGTCCCAGCGTTCCAAGAGACCCAGTACTTC; CDR3 protein: CASSEVPAFQETQYF
CDR3 length: 12; clone size: NA; V gene: TRBV18; J gene: TRBJ1-4; D gene: NA; CDR3 DNA: TGTGCCAGCTCACCCGGTAATGAAAAACTGTTTTTT; CDR3 protein: CASSPGNEKLFF
CDR3 length: 16; clone size: NA; V gene: TRBV25-1; J gene: TRBJ2-5; D gene: NA; CDR3 DNA: TGTGCCAGCAGTAACCATCCGAGGGGGTCAGGGGAGACCCAGTACTTC; CDR3 protein: CASSNHPRGSGETQYF
CDR3 length: 13; clone size: NA; V gene: TRBV5-5; J gene: TRBJ2-7; D gene: TRBD1; CDR3 DNA: TGTGCCAGCAGTTGGGACAGGGACGGCGAGCAGTACTTC; CDR3 protein: CASSWDRDGEQYF
CDR3 length: 15; clone size: NA; V gene: TRBV5-1; J gene: TRBJ2-7; D gene: NA; CDR3 DNA: TGCGCCAGCAGCTCTTGGAAGGGGCTATCCGACGAGCAGTACTTC; CDR3 protein: CASSSWKGLSDEQYF
CDR3 length: 13; clone size: NA; V gene: TRBV6-2/TRBV6-3; J gene: TRBJ1-2; D gene: TRBD1; CDR3 DNA: TGTGCCAGCAGTACCGGGACAGGGAACCTCTACACCTTC; CDR3 protein: CASSTGTGNLYTF
CDR3 length: 19; clone size: NA; V gene: TRBV7-9; J gene: TRBJ2-3; D gene: TRBD2; CDR3 DNA: TGTGCCAGCAGCCGAGGGGGGACTAGCGGACCACTTAGCACAGATACGCAGTATTTT; CDR3 protein: CASSRGGTSGPLSTDTQYF
CDR3 length: 16; clone size: NA; V gene: TRBV6-2/TRBV6-3; J gene: TRBJ2-7; D gene: TRBD2; CDR3 DNA: TGTGCCAGCAGTCAAGCGAGCGGGAAGGGGAGATACGAGCAGTACTTC; CDR3 protein: CASSQASGKGRYEQYF
CDR3 length: 16; clone size: NA; V gene: TRBV19; J gene: TRBJ2-4; D gene: NA; CDR3 DNA: TGTGCCAGTAGTATCTTGGATTCAGGAGCCAAAAACATTCAGTACTTC; CDR3 protein: CASSILDSGAKNIQYF
CDR3 length: 14; clone size: NA; V gene: TRBV7-2; J gene: TRBJ1-6; D gene: TRBD1; CDR3 DNA: TGTGCCAGCAGCCTGGGACAGCTAAATTCACCCCTCCACTTT; CDR3 protein: CASSLGQLNSPLHF
CDR3 length: 16; clone size: once; V gene: TRBV5-4; J gene: TRBJ2-7; D gene: TRBD2; CDR3 DNA: TGTGCCAGCAGCCCCGGGGGGGCTAGCGGATCCTACGAGCAGTACTTC; CDR3 protein: CASSPGGASGSYEQYF
CDR3 length: 14; clone size: NA; V gene: TRBV3-1/TRBV3-2; J gene: TRBJ2-7; D gene: TRBD2; CDR3 DNA: TGTGCCAGCAGCCAAGATTGGGGGGGTTACGAGCAGTACTTC; CDR3 protein: CASSQDWGGYEQYF
CDR3 length: 13; clone size: NA; V gene: TRBV5-4; J gene: TRBJ2-1; D gene: NA; CDR3 DNA: TGTGCCAGCAGCTGGGACTTGGACAATGAGCAGTTCTTC; CDR3 protein: CASSWDLDNEQFF
CDR3 length: 12; clone size: NA; V gene: TRBV28; J gene: TRBJ1-1; D gene: NA; CDR3 DNA: TGTGCCAGCAGCTTCGGACAGATCGAAGCTTTCTTT; CDR3 protein: CASSFGQIEAFF
CDR3 length: 15; clone size: NA; V gene: TRBV19; J gene: TRBJ2-7; D gene: TRBD2; CDR3 DNA: TGTGCCAGTAGTCCCGGAGGGGAGGGGACCTACGAGCAGTACTTC; CDR3 protein: CASSPGGEGTYEQYF
CDR3 length: 15; clone size: NA; V gene: TRBV19; J gene: TRBJ1-5; D gene: NA; CDR3 DNA: TGTGCCAGTAGTATACAGGGAAAGGGCAATCAGCCCCAGCATTTT; CDR3 protein: CASSIQGKGNQPQHF